This record concerns one T cell receptor (beta chain) sequence. Noted time point: pre-sensitization, week 0. The treatment denotes: therapeutic diphenylcyclopropenone sensitization with weekly scalp DPC. From whole blood left unfractionated, total RNA was extracted. From the RACE reads, TCRdb called clonotypes with MiXCR, one entry per CDR3 protein. Among about 53,000 distinct CDR3 sequences, roughly 10% were seen once, and the ten largest hold 8% to 10%. The V and J ends lost 2 bases and 4 bases, in that order; junction bases with no gene match: 7. This CDR3 is 15 amino acids long. The germline V gene encodes CDR1 MNHEY and CDR2 SVGEGT. This specimen belongs to a study of human T cells and chemical hapten exposure.

The sequence was collected from a man aged 40-49 years with alopecia areata. Some clones in this sample may be carry-over from other donors' samples. Here the sequenced sample was whole blood, taken in connection with sensitization to the hapten diphenylcyclopropenone (DPC). This chain links TRBV6-2 or TRBV6-3 with TRBJ2-5, with 7 bases lining up with TRBD2. The CDR3: CASSYDKGGAETQYF. The CDR3 nucleotides read TGTGCCAGCAGTTACGATAAGGGAGGGGCAGAGACCCAGTACTTC.